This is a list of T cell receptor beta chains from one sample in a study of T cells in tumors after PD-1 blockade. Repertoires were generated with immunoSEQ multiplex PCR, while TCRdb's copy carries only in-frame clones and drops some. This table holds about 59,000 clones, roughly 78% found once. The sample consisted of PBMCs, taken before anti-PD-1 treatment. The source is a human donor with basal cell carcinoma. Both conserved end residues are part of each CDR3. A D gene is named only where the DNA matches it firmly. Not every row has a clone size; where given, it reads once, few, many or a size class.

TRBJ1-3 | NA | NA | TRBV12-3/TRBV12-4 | TGTGCCAGCAGTTTAGAACCGGGTAACACCATATATTTT | CASSLEPGNTIYF
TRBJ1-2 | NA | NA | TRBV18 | TGTGCCAGCTCACTTTCCAGGGTTAACTATGGCTACACCTTC | CASSLSRVNYGYTF
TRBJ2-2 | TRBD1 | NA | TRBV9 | TGTGCCAGCAGCGTAACGGGACAGGGGGCGTTAGACACCGGGGAGCTGTTTTTT | CASSVTGQGALDTGELFF
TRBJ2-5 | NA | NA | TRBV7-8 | TGTGCCAGCAGCTTAGGGGAAGACAGCCAAGAGACCCAGTACTTC | CASSLGEDSQETQYF
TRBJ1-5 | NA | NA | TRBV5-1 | TGCGCCAGCAGCTTGGGTGCAGGGGCTCAGCCCCAGCATTTT | CASSLGAGAQPQHF
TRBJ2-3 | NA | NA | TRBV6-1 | TGTGCCAGCAGTGAAAAGGCAGGGCGGGCAGATACGCAGTATTTT | CASSEKAGRADTQYF
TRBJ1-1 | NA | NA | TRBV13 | TGTGCCAGCAGCCCCCCAGGGATTCAGGACACTGAAGCTTTCTTT | CASSPPGIQDTEAFF
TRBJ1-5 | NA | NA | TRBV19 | TGTGCCAGTAGTATAGCCGGGGGGGCCAGCAATCAGCCCCAGCATTTT | CASSIAGGASNQPQHF
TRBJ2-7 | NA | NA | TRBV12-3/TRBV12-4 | TGTGCCAGCAGATACGGAGTGGGGGAGCAGTACTTC | CASRYGVGEQYF
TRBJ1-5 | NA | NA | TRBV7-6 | TGTGCCAGCAGCTTGCAGGAACGTCAGCCCCAGCATTTT | CASSLQERQPQHF
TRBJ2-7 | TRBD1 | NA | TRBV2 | TGTGCCAGCAGTGAAGGGGGACAGGGATCCTACGAGCAGTACTTC | CASSEGGQGSYEQYF
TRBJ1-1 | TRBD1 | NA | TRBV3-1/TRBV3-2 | TGTGCCAGCAGCCCAACGGGACAGCAAAACGCTTTCTTT | CASSPTGQQNAFF
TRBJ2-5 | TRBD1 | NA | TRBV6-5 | TGTGCCAGCAGTAACAGGGGGCTTCAAGAGACCCAGTACTTC | CASSNRGLQETQYF
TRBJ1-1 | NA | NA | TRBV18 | TGTGCCAGCTCACCACGCGGGGCGGCGTGGGCTGAAGCTTTCTTT | CASSPRGAAWAEAFF
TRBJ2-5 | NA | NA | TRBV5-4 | TGTGCCAGCAGCTCGGGGACGGGGTTTACGGAGACCCAGTACTTC | CASSSGTGFTETQYF
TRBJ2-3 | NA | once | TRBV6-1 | TGTGCCAGCAGTGTGGAGTGGCCGAGTAGCACAGATACGCAGTATTTT | CASSVEWPSSTDTQYF
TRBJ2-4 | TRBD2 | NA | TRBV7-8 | TGTGCCAGCAGCTTAGGGCTAGCGGGGACCGAAGCCAAAAACATTCAGTACTTC | CASSLGLAGTEAKNIQYF
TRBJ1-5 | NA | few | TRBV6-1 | TGTGCCAGCAGTGAAGCGGGGTTTTATAGCAATCAGCCCCAGCATTTT | CASSEAGFYSNQPQHF
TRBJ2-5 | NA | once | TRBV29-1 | TGCAGCGTTATCTACAGCCAAGAGACCCAGTACTTC | CSVIYSQETQYF
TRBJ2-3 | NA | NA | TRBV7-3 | TGTGCCAGCAGCCCGGGGACGGCGGATACGCAGTATTTT | CASSPGTADTQYF
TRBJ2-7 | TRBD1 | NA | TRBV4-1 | TGCGCCAGCAGCCAAGCCCGGGACAGGGGGGGCGAGCAGTACTTC | CASSQARDRGGEQYF
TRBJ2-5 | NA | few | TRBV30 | TGTGCCTGGAGCGATACCGCGGGGCAAGAGACCCAGTACTTC | CAWSDTAGQETQYF
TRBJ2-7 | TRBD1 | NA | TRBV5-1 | TGCGCCAGCAGGGTTTGGGACAGCCACGAGCAGTACTTC | CASRVWDSHEQYF
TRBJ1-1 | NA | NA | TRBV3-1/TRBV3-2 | TGTGCCAGCAGCCAAGAGGTCCTGGGCACTGAAGCTTTCTTT | CASSQEVLGTEAFF
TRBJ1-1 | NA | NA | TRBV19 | TGTGCCAGTAGTAGCCGGCGGCAGGTGAACACTGAAGCTTTCTTT | CASSSRRQVNTEAFF
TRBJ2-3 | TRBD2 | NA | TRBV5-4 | TGTGCCAGCAGCTTGGAATCCCTAGCGGCGAGGCCAGATACGCAGTATTTT | CASSLESLAARPDTQYF
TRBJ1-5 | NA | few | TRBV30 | TGTGCCTGGAGGGCTCAACAAGGGGATGGTCAGCCCCAGCATTTT | CAWRAQQGDGQPQHF
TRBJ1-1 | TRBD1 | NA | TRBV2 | TGTGCCACCACTCTTAGACAGGGGGCGTATGACACTGAAGCTTTCTTT | CATTLRQGAYDTEAFF
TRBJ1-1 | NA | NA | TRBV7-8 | TGTGCCAGCAGCCAACAGGTTATGAACACTGAAGCTTTCTTT | CASSQQVMNTEAFF
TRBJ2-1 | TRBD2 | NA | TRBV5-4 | TGTGCCAGCAGCTTGGGGGAGCGGGGAAGCAATGAGCAGTTCTTC | CASSLGERGSNEQFF
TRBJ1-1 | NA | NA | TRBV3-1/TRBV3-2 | TGTGCCAGCAGCCAAGATCTCGGCAGAGCGTTT | CASSQDLGRAF
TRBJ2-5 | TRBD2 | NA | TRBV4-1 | TGCGCCAGCAGCCATCCCCTTAAACCGACTAGCGGGGAAGAGACCCAGTACTTC | CASSHPLKPTSGEETQYF
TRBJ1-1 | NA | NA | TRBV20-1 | TGCAGTGCTAGAGATAACACTGAAGCTTTCTTT | CSARDNTEAFF
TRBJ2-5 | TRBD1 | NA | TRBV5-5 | TGTGCCAGCAGTCCTGACAGGGATGAGACCCAGTACTTC | CASSPDRDETQYF
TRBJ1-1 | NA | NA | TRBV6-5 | TGTGCCAGCAGTTACCTTCTGGGGGGCGCGTCTGAAGCTTTCTTT | CASSYLLGGASEAFF
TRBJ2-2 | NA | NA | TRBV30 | TGTGCCTGGAGTCACACAGGGTACACCGGGGAGCTGTTTTTT | CAWSHTGYTGELFF
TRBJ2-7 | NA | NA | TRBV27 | TGTGCCAGCAAACTCTCCGGGACGGACTACGAGCAGTACTTC | CASKLSGTDYEQYF
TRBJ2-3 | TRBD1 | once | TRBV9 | TGTGCCAGCAGCCCCGGACAGGGGCGAGATACGCAGTATTTT | CASSPGQGRDTQYF
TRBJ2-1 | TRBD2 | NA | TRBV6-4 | TGTGCCAGCAGTGACGGTGCGGGGGGGGGCAATGAGCAGTTCTTC | CASSDGAGGGNEQFF
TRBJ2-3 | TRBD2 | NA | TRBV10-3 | TGTGCCATCAGTGGATCGACCGGGGGGTTGGTAGATACGCAGTATTTT | CAISGSTGGLVDTQYF
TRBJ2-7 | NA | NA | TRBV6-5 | TGTGCCAGCGGGCAGGATCTCTACGAGCAGTACTTC | CASGQDLYEQYF
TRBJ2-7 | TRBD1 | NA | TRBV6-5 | TGTGCCAGCAGTACTGACAGGGCGGGCGAGCAGTACTTC | CASSTDRAGEQYF
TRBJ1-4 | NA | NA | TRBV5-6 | TGTGCCAGCAGCTTTGGCAGGGGCTGGGAAAAACTGTTTTTT | CASSFGRGWEKLFF
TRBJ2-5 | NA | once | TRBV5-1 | TGCGCCAGCAGCTTAATCGGGGGTCCAGACAAAGAGACCCAGTACTTC | CASSLIGGPDKETQYF
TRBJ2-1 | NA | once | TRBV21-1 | TGTGCCAGCAAGCCCCGTAAGACTCACAATGAGCAGTTCTTC | CASKPRKTHNEQFF
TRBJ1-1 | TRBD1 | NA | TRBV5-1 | TGCGCCAGCAGCTTATTGACAGGGGTGAACACTGAAGCTTTCTTT | CASSLLTGVNTEAFF
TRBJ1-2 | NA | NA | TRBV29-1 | TGCAGCGCCTATCCGACAGGAAAAAACTATGGCTACACCTTC | CSAYPTGKNYGYTF
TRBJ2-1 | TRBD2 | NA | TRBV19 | TGTGCCACTCCCCCGGGACTACACCTCTTC | CATPPGLHLF
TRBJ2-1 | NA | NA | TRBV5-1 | TGCGCCAGCAGCTTGGCCCCGTCTCCCAATGAGCAGTTCTTC | CASSLAPSPNEQFF
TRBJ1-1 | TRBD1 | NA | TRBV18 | TGTGCCAGCTCACCCCAGGACAGGGGGTTGATAAACACTGAAGCTTTCTTT | CASSPQDRGLINTEAFF
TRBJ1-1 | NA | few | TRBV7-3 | TGTGCCAGCAGCGAGTACAGGAACACTGAAGCTTTCTTT | CASSEYRNTEAFF
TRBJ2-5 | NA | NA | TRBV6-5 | TGTGCCAGCAGTTACTCGATACAGGGATGGCAAGAGACCCAGTACTTC | CASSYSIQGWQETQYF
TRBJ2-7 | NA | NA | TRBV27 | TGTGCCAGCAGATCTCTCGGTTCGGGCAGCTACGAGCAGTACTTC | CASRSLGSGSYEQYF
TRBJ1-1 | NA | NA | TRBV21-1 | TGTGCCAGCAGCACCGGGGCAGGTGGCACTGAAGCTTTCTTT | CASSTGAGGTEAFF